This TCR beta chain was sequenced for a study of vaccination and CD4 T cells after COVID-19. Researchers used the Oncomine TCR Beta short-read assay to sequence DNA from cultured CD4+ T cells. TCRdb fed the PCR reads into MiXCR, producing one record per CDR3 protein. Found here are 9,000 to 10,000 distinct CDR3 sequences, around 67% of them singletons; the top ten hold around 8.8%. Documented treatment: roughly ten-day PBMC culture with coronavirus spike peptide pools or control peptides (ViraFEST assay). On this clonotype: As yet, its antigen is unknown.

CDR1 SGHNT and CDR2 YENEEA come from the germline V gene. The ends were cut back, 0 bases at V and 6 bases at J, with 18 bases in the middle. The CDR3 sequence is 17 residues long. The V gene is TRBV11-3, the J gene TRBJ1-5; weak D call: TRBD1 (6 bases). The sequenced sample was CD4+ T cells from blood, cultured in vitro, obtained before SARS-CoV-2 vaccination. This clonotype was sampled from a human donor who had recovered from COVID-19. The CDR3 sequence: CASSLELGQGLGQPQHF. CDR3 in DNA: TGTGCCAGCAGCTTAGAGTTAGGCCAGGGGCTAGGTCAGCCCCAGCATTTT.